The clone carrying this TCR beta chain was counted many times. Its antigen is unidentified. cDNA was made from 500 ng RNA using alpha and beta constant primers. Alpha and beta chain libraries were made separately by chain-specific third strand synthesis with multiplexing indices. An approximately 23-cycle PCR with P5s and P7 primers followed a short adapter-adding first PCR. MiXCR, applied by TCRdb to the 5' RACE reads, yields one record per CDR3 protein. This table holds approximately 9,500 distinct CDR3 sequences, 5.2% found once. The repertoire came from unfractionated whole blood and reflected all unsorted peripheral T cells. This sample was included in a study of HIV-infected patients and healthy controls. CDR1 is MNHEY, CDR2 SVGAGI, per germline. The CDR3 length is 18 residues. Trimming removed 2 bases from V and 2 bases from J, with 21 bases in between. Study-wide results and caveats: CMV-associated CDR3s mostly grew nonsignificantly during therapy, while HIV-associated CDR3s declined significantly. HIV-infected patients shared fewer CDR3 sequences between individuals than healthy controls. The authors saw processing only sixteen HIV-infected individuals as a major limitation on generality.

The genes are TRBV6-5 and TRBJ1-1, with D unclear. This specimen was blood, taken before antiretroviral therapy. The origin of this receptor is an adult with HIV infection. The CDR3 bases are TGTGCCAGCAGTTACCCTACTCATCGGGCACTTCTTAACACTGAAGCTTTCTTT. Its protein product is CASSYPTHRALLNTEAFF.